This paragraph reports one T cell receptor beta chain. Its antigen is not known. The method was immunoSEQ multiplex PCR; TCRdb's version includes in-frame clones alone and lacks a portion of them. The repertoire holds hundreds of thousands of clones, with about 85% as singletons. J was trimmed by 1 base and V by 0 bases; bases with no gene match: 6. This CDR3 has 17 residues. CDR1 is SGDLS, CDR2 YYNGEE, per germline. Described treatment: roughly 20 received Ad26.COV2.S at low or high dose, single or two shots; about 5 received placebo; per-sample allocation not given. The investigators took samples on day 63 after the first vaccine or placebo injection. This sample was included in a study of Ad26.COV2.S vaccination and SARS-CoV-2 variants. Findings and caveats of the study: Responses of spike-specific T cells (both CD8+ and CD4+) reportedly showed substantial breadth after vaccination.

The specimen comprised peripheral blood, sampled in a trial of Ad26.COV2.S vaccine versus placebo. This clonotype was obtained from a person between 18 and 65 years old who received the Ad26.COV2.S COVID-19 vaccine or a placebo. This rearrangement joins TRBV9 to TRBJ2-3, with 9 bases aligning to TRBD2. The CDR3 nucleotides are TGTGCCAGCAGCGTAGGGGCTAGCGGGGATGGCACAGATACGCAGTATTTT. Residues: CASSVGASGDGTDTQYF.